Below are 22 T cell receptor beta chains sequenced from a single sample in a study of post-analysis software for immune sequencing data. Findings of the study overall: Controls had lower frequencies than patients of four or five TRBV segments, which included TRBV5-6, TRBV5-1 and TRBV20-1.

Their specific antigens are unknown. Incorporated into the TCR beta cDNA libraries were unique molecular identifiers, which served to reduce PCR and sequencing biases. TCRdb analysed the PCR reads with MiXCR anew, one entry per CDR3 protein. The sample consists of 350,000 to 500,000 distinct CDR3 sequences, roughly 40% of them appearing once. The sample was blood. The receptors derive from a girl aged 2 to 9 with multiple sclerosis.

The V gene is TRBV29-1, the J gene TRBJ2-5; 8 positions agree with TRBD2. The CDR3 is made up of 14 amino acids. CDR1 and CDR2 from the germline V gene are SQVTM and ANQGSEA. After removal of 7 bases from V and 11 bases from J, the junction contained 18 bases not matched to a gene. DNA of the CDR3: TGCAGCGCCGCACTAGCGGACTACGGGAATGAGCAGTACTTC. Translation gives CSAALADYGNEQYF.

To note about this clonotype: One end of the junction fails to match germline, which may point to a read error. The chain has TRBV6-5 and TRBJ1-1; D might be TRBD1 (5 bases). The length of the CDR3 is 13 residues. Germline CDR1 reads MNHEY; CDR2 reads SVGAGI. Here the CDR3 DNA reads TGTGGCAGCAGTTACGCGGGGGAAACTGAAGCTTTCTTT. Its protein product is CGSSYAGETEAFF.

This chain links TRBV3-1 with TRBJ2-7; D is ambiguous. Trimming removed 1 base from V and 2 bases from J, with 12 bases in between. Germline CDR1 is LGHDT and CDR2 is YNNKEL (reference sequence). The CDR3 has 15 residues. The CDR3 sequence: CASSQGPRATYEQYF. CDR3 DNA: TGTGCCAGCAGCCAAGGGCCTCGGGCGACCTACGAGCAGTACTTC.

The chain employs TRBV24-1 and TRBJ2-7; 7 bases are a match to TRBD1. V was clipped by 6 bases and J by 1 base; unmatched bases: 5. The CDR3 loop spans 14 amino acids. Germline lookup yields CDR1 KGHDR and CDR2 SFDVKD. The CDR3 DNA follows: TGTGCCACCAGTAAAGGGGGCTCATCCTACGAGCAGTACTTC. The encoded protein is CATSKGGSSYEQYF.

Here the CDR3 DNA reads TGTGCCAGCAGCTTGGGACTAGCGGGAGTGGCCAATGAGCAGTTCTTC. Translating it yields CASSLGLAGVANEQFF. This chain links TRBV5-6 with TRBJ2-1; 12 nucleotides line up with TRBD2. Germline CDR1 SGHDT, CDR2 YYEEEE. This CDR3 has 16 residues. Losses at the gene ends were 0 bases for V and 6 bases for J; bases not matched to a gene: 4.

This clonotype was seen only a few times. One end of the junction does not line up with germline, which may come from a read error. The chain employs TRBV27 and TRBJ2-5; no definite D call. CDR1 is MNHEY and CDR2 is SMNVEV in the germline V gene (reference sequence). The CDR3 has 13 amino acids. The CDR3 region has the DNA TGTGCCAGTAGTTTATCGTGGCAAGAGACCCAGTACTTC. Translating it yields CASSLSWQETQYF.

This chain uses TRBV7-9 with TRBJ1-4; D ambiguous. Trimming shortened V by 1 base and J by 4 bases, and 7 bases separated the two germline ends. There are 14 residues in the CDR3. The V gene's germline CDR1 is SEHNR and CDR2 FQNEAQ (reference sequence). The CDR3 sequence: CASSLENNNEKLFF. CDR3 sequence (DNA): TGTGCCAGCAGCTTAGAGAATAATAATGAAAAACTGTTTTTT.

This clonotype was seen only a few times. The CDR3 region is CASGRDLYYEQYF. In nucleotides, the CDR3 is TGTGCCAGCGGTAGGGACTTGTATTACGAGCAGTACTTC. The chain uses TRBV12-3 or TRBV12-4 and TRBJ2-7; D might be TRBD2 (6 bases). Deletions cut 8 bases from V and 4 bases from J, with 15 bases between. This CDR3 contains 13 residues.

This clonotype was picked up many times. The chain joins TRBV29-1 to TRBJ2-7; possibly TRBD2 for D (6 bases). The CDR3 consists of 13 residues. Looked up from germline, CDR1 is SQVTM and CDR2 is ANQGSEA. Trimming removed 5 bases from V and 7 bases from J, with 18 bases in between. This CDR3 reads CSVSWAGSREQYF. CDR3 coding DNA: TGCAGCGTTTCATGGGCGGGGTCCCGGGAGCAGTACTTC.

The V and J genes are TRBV29-1 and TRBJ2-3; 9 positions agree with TRBD2. Germline CDR1 is SQVTM and CDR2 is ANQGSEA. J was trimmed by 1 base and V by 5 bases; bases with no gene match: 10. The CDR3 runs to 16 residues. The CDR3 nucleotides are TGCAGCGTTAAAAGGGTCCTAGCGGGACGCACAGATACGCAGTATTTT. The encoded protein is CSVKRVLAGRTDTQYF.

To note about this clonotype: No conserved phenylalanine or tryptophan ends this CDR3, so it is likely a read error. The chain has TRBV5-1 and TRBJ1-2, with D perhaps matching TRBD1 (5 bases). CDR3 size: 13 residues. The V end was cut by 0 bases, the J end by 4 bases, with 7 bases between. Germline CDR1 SGHRS, CDR2 YFSETQ. In DNA form, the CDR3 reads TGCGCCAGCAGCTTGGGACAGTTCTATGGCTACACCTGC. Amino acids: CASSLGQFYGYTC.

The sample holds a few counts of this clonotype. The genes are TRBV4-2 and TRBJ1-2; 8 bases align to TRBD1. V lost 1 base, J lost 5 bases, and 9 bases stayed unmatched. This CDR3 comprises 16 residues. Per germline, CDR1 LGHNA and CDR2 YNFKEQ. The CDR3 coding sequence is TGTGCCAGCAGCCAAGGTGGGGACAGGTTATCGTATGGCTACACCTTC. This gives the protein CASSQGGDRLSYGYTF.

V gene TRBV6-1 combines with J gene TRBJ2-7; 9 bases agree with TRBD2. The better agreement between TRBJ2-5 and the DNA end casts doubt on the J call. The V gene's germline CDR1 is MNHNS and CDR2 SASEGT. The CDR3 runs to 14 residues. The CDR3 nucleotides read TGTGCCAGCAGTGAGACTAGCGGTGGGGGGACCCAGTACTTC. This encodes CASSETSGGGTQYF.

The chain joins TRBV10-3 to TRBJ2-7; unclear D gene. The V end lost 6 bases, the J end lost 6 bases, and 9 bases lay between the germline ends. The CDR3 spans 11 residues. The germline CDR1 and CDR2 sequences are ENHRY and SYGVKD. The CDR3 coding sequence is TGTGCCATCAGGGAGAAACCCGAGCAGTACTTC. As protein: CAIREKPEQYF.

The chain couples TRBV28 to TRBJ2-5, with D perhaps matching TRBD2 (5 bases). The germline CDR1 and CDR2 sequences are MDHEN and SYDVKM. V shed 5 bases and J shed 4 bases, with 17 bases lying between them. CDR3 length: 15 residues. CDR3 in amino acids: CASSPPTGRGETQYF. DNA of the CDR3: TGTGCCAGCAGTCCCCCGACGGGTCGGGGAGAGACCCAGTACTTC.

This clonotype came up a few times. The chain carries TRBV20-1 and TRBJ1-1; a possible D gene is TRBD1 (5 bases). Germline-derived CDR1 and CDR2 are DFQATT and SNEGSKA (reference sequence). The ends were cut back, 3 bases at V and 4 bases at J, with 12 bases in the middle. The CDR3 spans 13 residues. The CDR3 region is CSARAYRGTEAFF. CDR3 coding DNA: TGCAGTGCTAGGGCTTATAGGGGCACTGAAGCTTTCTTT.

The V call is TRBV5-1, the J call TRBJ2-5; a possible D gene is TRBD2 (6 bases). Trimming removed 0 bases from V and 3 bases from J, with 15 bases in between. CDR1 and CDR2 from the germline V gene are SGHRS and YFSETQ. The CDR3 has 16 amino acids. CDR3 loop: CASSLGIWGDKETQYF. The CDR3 region has the DNA TGCGCCAGCAGCTTGGGGATCTGGGGGGATAAAGAGACCCAGTACTTC.

This chain links TRBV4-3 with TRBJ2-7; 8 bases map to TRBD1. Trimming removed 3 bases from V and 2 bases from J; junction bases left unmatched: 6. This CDR3 contains 15 residues. Germline lookup yields CDR1 LGHNA and CDR2 YSLEER. The CDR3 DNA is TGCGCCAGCAGCCAGCTTCAGGGGGCCCCCTACGAGCAGTACTTC. Translation: CASSQLQGAPYEQYF.

V and J are TRBV4-1 and TRBJ2-5; the D is unclear. Per germline, CDR1 MGHRA and CDR2 YSYEKL. The CDR3 is made up of 12 amino acids. V lost 3 bases and J 2 bases, leaving 4 bases between the germline ends. CDR3 DNA: TGCGCCAGCAGCCACATTCAAGAGACCCAGTACTTC. Translating it yields CASSHIQETQYF.

The chain uses TRBV20-1 and TRBJ2-7; tentative D call: TRBD2 (5 bases). Matching the DNA end better, TRBJ2-5 makes the J call doubtful. Per the germline V gene, CDR1 is DFQATT and CDR2 is SNEGSKA (reference sequence). This CDR3 is 16 amino acids long. CDR3 amino acids: CSARALFWGVTETQYF. The CDR3 nucleotides read TGCAGTGCTAGAGCACTTTTCTGGGGAGTTACGGAGACCCAGTACTTC.

In DNA form, the CDR3 reads TGCAGCGTTGGGACCGTGACTAGCTACGAGCAGTACTTC. Protein: CSVGTVTSYEQYF. This chain joins TRBV29-1 and TRBJ2-7, with D maybe TRBD2 (6 bases). This CDR3 is built from 13 residues. Germline CDR1 is SQVTM and CDR2 is ANQGSEA. V dropped 4 bases and J dropped 3 bases, with 13 bases sitting between them.

The genes are TRBV6-5 and TRBJ2-1; possibly TRBD1 or TRBD2 for D (5 bases each). V lost 2 bases to trimming and J lost 4 bases, with 9 bases between them. Looked up from germline, CDR1 is MNHEY and CDR2 is SVGAGI. The CDR3 runs 14 residues. The CDR3 DNA reads as TGTGCCAGCAGTTACCGGGACGTATACAATGAGCAGTTCTTC. Residues: CASSYRDVYNEQFF.